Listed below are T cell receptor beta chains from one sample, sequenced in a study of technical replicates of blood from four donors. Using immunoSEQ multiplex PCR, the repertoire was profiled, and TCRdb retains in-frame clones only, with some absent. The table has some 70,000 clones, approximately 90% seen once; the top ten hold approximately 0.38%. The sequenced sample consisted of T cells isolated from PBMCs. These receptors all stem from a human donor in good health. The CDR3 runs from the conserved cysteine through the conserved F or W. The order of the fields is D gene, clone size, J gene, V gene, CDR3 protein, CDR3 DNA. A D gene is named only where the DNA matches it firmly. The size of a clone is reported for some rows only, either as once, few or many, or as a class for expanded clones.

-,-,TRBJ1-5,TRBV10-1,CASSSGPGGQPQHF,TGCGCCAGCAGTTCGGGGCCGGGAGGGCAGCCCCAGCATTTT
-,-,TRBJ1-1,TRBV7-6,CASSLVTGMNTEAFF,TGTGCCAGCAGCTTAGTCACGGGGATGAACACTGAAGCTTTCTTT
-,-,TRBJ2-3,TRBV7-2,CASRLGGTTDTQYF,TGTGCCAGCAGACTAGGAGGGACCACAGATACGCAGTATTTT
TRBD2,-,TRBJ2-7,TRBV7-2,CASSLTSGEYEQYF,TGTGCCAGCAGCCTAACTAGCGGGGAGTACGAGCAGTACTTC
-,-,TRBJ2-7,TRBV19,CASSIGRASEQYF,TGTGCCAGTAGTATAGGCAGGGCATCCGAGCAGTACTTC
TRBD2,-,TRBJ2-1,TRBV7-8,CASSLARTSWHNEQFF,TGTGCCAGCAGCTTAGCTAGGACTAGCTGGCACAATGAGCAGTTCTTC
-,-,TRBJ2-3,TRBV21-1,CASKTGVDSTDTQYF,TGTGCCAGCAAGACCGGGGTCGACTCAACAGATACGCAGTATTTT
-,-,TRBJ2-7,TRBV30,CAWSPTYEQYF,TGTGCCTGGAGTCCTACCTACGAGCAGTACTTC
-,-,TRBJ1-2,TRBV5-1,CASSLVQPAAYGYTF,TGCGCCAGCAGCTTGGTACAGCCGGCTGCGTATGGCTACACCTTC
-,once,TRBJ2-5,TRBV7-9,CASSLVALHQEETQYF,TGTGCCAGCAGCCTAGTAGCGCTCCACCAGGAGGAGACCCAGTACTTC
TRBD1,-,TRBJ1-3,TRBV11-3,CASSPDRAKGNTIYF,TGTGCCAGCAGCCCGGACAGGGCGAAAGGAAACACCATATATTTT
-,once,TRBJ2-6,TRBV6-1,CASSGQGANVLTF,TGTGCCAGCAGTGGGCAGGGAGCCAACGTCCTGACTTTC
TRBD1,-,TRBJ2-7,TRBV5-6,CASSLGDRGVYEQYF,TGTGCCAGCAGCTTGGGGGACAGGGGAGTCTACGAGCAGTACTTC
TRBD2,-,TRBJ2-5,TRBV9,CASSVGTSGTETQYF,TGTGCCAGCAGCGTAGGGACTAGCGGGACGGAGACCCAGTACTTC
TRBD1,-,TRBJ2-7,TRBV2,CASSGTGETEQYF,TGTGCCAGCAGTGGGACAGGCGAGACCGAGCAGTACTTC
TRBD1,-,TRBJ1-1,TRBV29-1,CSAGQGDTEAFF,TGCAGCGCCGGACAGGGTGACACTGAAGCTTTCTTT
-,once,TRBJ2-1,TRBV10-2,CASIPPTYNEQFF,TGCGCCAGCATCCCCCCCACCTACAATGAGCAGTTCTTC
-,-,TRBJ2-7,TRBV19,CASSMKGLVAYEQYF,TGTGCCAGTAGTATGAAGGGGCTAGTAGCATACGAGCAGTACTTC
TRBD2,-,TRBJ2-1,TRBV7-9,CASSGTGTSAYNEQFF,TGTGCCAGCAGCGGCACCGGGACTAGCGCTTACAATGAGCAGTTCTTC
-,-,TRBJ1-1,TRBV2,CASSEPVRAEAFF,TGTGCCAGCAGTGAACCAGTCCGGGCTGAAGCTTTCTTT
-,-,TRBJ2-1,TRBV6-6,CASSAYNEQFF,TGTGCCAGCAGCGCCTACAATGAGCAGTTCTTC
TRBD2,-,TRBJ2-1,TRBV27,CASRVWGVGGLANNEQFF,TGTGCCAGCAGAGTTTGGGGGGTCGGGGGACTAGCTAACAATGAGCAGTTCTTC
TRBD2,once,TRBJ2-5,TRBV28,CASSIIRGGTSVETQYF,TGTGCCAGCAGTATTATTCGGGGAGGGACTAGCGTGGAGACCCAGTACTTC
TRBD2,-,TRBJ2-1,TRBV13,CASSSDPTSGIDNEQFF,TGTGCCAGCAGCTCCGACCCGACTAGCGGGATAGACAATGAGCAGTTCTTC
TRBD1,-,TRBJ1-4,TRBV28,CASSSPGQGGEKLFF,TGTGCCAGCAGTTCGCCGGGACAGGGTGGTGAAAAACTGTTTTTT
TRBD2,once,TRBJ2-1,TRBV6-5,CASNLAGGFHNEQFF,TGTGCCAGCAACCTAGCGGGAGGTTTTCATAATGAGCAGTTCTTC
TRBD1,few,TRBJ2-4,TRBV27,CASSPGQAIGENIQYF,TGTGCCAGCAGTCCTGGACAGGCGATTGGTGAAAACATTCAGTACTTC
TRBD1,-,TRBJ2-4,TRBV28,CASSLATGGRAKNIQYF,TGTGCCAGCAGTTTGGCTACAGGGGGGAGGGCCAAAAACATTCAGTACTTC
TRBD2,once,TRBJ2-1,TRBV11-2,CASSKGLAGNNEQFF,TGTGCCAGCAGCAAGGGACTAGCGGGGAACAATGAGCAGTTCTTC
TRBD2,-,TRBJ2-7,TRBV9,CASSVAAGGYYEQYF,TGTGCCAGCAGCGTAGCGGCGGGAGGATACTACGAGCAGTACTTC
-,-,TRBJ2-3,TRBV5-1,CASSLDKELIMDTQYF,TGCGCCAGCAGCTTGGATAAGGAGTTGATAATGGATACGCAGTATTTT
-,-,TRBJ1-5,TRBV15,CATSRDMEQSGNQPQHF,TGTGCCACCAGCAGAGATATGGAACAGAGTGGCAATCAGCCCCAGCATTTT
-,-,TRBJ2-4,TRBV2,CASSERVAKNIQYF,TGTGCCAGCAGTGAGAGGGTAGCCAAAAACATTCAGTACTTC
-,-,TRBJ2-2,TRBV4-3,CASSQSPTGELFF,TGCGCCAGCAGCCAAAGCCCCACCGGGGAGCTGTTTTTT
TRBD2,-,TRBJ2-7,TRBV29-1,CSALSGLNNEQYF,TGCAGCGCCCTGTCGGGACTAAATAACGAGCAGTACTTC
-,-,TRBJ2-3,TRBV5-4,CASSRSSDLTDTQYF,TGTGCCAGCAGCAGGAGTAGCGACCTCACAGATACGCAGTATTTT
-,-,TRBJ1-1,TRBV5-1,CASSLSGANTEAFF,TGCGCCAGCAGCTTGTCAGGGGCGAACACTGAAGCTTTCTTT
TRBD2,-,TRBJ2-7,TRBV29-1,CSVIGTTYEQYF,TGCAGCGTAATCGGGACTACCTACGAGCAGTACTTC
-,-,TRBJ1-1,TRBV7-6,CASSLFEMNTEAFF,TGTGCCAGCAGCTTATTTGAGATGAACACTGAAGCTTTCTTT
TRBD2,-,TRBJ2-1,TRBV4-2,CASSQVSLAGINEQFF,TGTGCCAGCAGCCAAGTTTCCCTAGCGGGAATAAATGAGCAGTTCTTC